This T cell receptor (gamma chain) is drawn from a study of Vδ1+ human thymocytes. Study-level results: Despite high sort purity, roughly 18% of thymic T cell receptor delta sequences were Vdelta2. Highly polyclonal TRG and TRD repertoires with Gaussian CDR3 length distributions appeared in thymus. Many TRG clonotypes were shared between donors; TRD repertoires were essentially private.

V dropped 4 bases and J dropped 0; count of bases not matched to a gene: 3. Germline V gene sequence: CDR1 GITISATS, CDR2 ISYDGTV (reference sequence). The CDR3 has 13 amino acids. Alphabeta T cells were depleted, then CD3+ Vdelta1+ Vdelta2- thymocytes were FACS-sorted. This clone appeared a few times. What it binds is unknown. Different DNA sequences within this sample yield the same CDR3. Sequences come from RNA converted to cDNA by reverse transcription. Multiplex PCR used pooled V-gene forward primers and a constant-region reverse primer to amplify CDR3s. TCRdb fed the multiplex PCR reads to CATT. The sample shows about 27,000 gamma-chain clones, around 18% of them seen only once.

Sequences were obtained from Vdelta1+ gamma-delta thymocytes from the thymus. Described subset: FACS-sorted CD3+ TCRalphabeta- TCRVdelta1+ TCRVdelta2- thymocytes. The origin of this receptor is a boy younger than two who had congenital heart surgery. The chain is built from TRGV9 and TRGJ1 or TRGJ2. CDR3: CALWDTNYYKKLF. CDR3 DNA sequence: TGTGCCTTGTGGGACACGAATTATTATAAGAAACTCTTT.